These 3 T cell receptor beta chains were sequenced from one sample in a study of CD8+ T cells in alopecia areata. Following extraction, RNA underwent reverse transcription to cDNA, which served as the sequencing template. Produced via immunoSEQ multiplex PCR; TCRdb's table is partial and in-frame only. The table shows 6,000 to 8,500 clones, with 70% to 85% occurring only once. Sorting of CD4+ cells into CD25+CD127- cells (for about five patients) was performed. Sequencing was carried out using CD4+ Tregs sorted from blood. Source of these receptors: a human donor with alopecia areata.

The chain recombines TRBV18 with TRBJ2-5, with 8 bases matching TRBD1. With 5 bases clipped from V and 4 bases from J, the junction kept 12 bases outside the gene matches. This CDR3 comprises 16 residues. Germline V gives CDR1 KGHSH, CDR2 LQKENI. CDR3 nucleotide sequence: TGTGCCAGCTCATCCTTGGACAGGGCTATTCGAGAGACCCAGTACTTC. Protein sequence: CASSSLDRAIRETQYF. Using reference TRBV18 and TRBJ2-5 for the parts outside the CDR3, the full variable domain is NAGVMQNPRHLVRRRGQEARLRCSPMKGHSHVYWYRQLPEEGLKFMVYLQKENIIDESGMPKERFSAEFPKEGPSILRIQQVVRGDSAAYFCASSSLDRAIRETQYFGPGTRLLVL.

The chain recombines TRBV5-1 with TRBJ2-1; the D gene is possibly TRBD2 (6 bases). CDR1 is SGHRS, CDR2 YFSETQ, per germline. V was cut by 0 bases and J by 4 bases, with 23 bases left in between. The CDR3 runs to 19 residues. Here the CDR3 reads CASSLVGVGGTPLYNEQFF. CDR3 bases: TGCGCCAGCAGCTTGGTGGGGGTAGGAGGGACTCCCCTTTACAATGAGCAGTTCTTC.

As DNA, the CDR3 is TGCGCCAGCAGCTTGGGTTGGGGGGACACCGGGGAGCTGTTTTTT. Translating it yields CASSLGWGDTGELFF. V usage is TRBV5-1 and J usage is TRBJ2-2, with D possibly matching TRBD2 (6 bases). Trimming left V 0 bases short and J 3 bases short, with 9 bases between. Germline values: CDR1 SGHRS, CDR2 YFSETQ. This CDR3 contains 15 residues.